A selection of T cell receptor beta chains follows, all from one sample in a study of shared clonotypes between healthy human individuals. Using immunoSEQ multiplex PCR, the repertoire was profiled, and TCRdb retains in-frame clones only, with some absent. Of roughly 2 million clones in the sample, over 85% are singletons; the top ten hold about 1.1%. Sequenced sample: naive CD8+ T cells sorted from blood. These receptors originate from a young man in good health. CDR3s leave out the opening cysteine and the closing phenylalanine or tryptophan. Fields, in order: CDR3 length, V gene, D gene, J gene, CDR3 protein. A D gene is named only where the DNA matches it firmly.

>12|TRBV5-4|-|TRBJ2-7
ASSLQGGGYEQY
>12|TRBV10-3|-|TRBJ2-1
DPTQPEAGNEQF
>11|TRBV25-1|-|TRBJ2-1
ASSEFDNNEQF
>14|TRBV7-9|-|TRBJ2-7
ASSLGYGTAEYEQY
>12|TRBV27|-|TRBJ1-4
ASSSPGLDEKLF
>11|TRBV6-6|-|TRBJ2-3
ASRSGASDTQY
>12|TRBV27|-|TRBJ2-7
ASSTSGLLSEQY
>12|TRBV27|-|TRBJ2-1
ASSWGLSYNEQF
>14|TRBV4-1|-|TRBJ1-1
ASSHTLGGMNTEAF
>10|TRBV7-9|-|TRBJ1-1
ASSSGTPEAF
>12|TRBV27|-|TRBJ1-5
ASSLRGSNQPQH
>18|TRBV11-2|TRBD2|TRBJ2-7
ASSLDEGLAPSFRSYEQY
>15|TRBV4-3|-|TRBJ2-1
ASSQVTPPREAHEQF
>13|TRBV13|TRBD1|TRBJ2-7
ASSSGQGMEDEQY
>13|TRBV9|-|TRBJ1-1
ASSVEEGLNTEAF
>11|TRBV6-1|TRBD1|TRBJ2-7
AIGTGGSYEQY
>12|TRBV6-5|-|TRBJ2-7
ASSYSGSTYEQY
>12|TRBV27|TRBD1|TRBJ2-2
ASRDRGLNGELF
>12|TRBV6-6|TRBD2|TRBJ2-7
ASSYGGGNYGQY
>13|TRBV5-1|-|TRBJ2-1
ASSYTPGGYNEQF
>13|TRBV6-5|TRBD1|TRBJ2-7
ASSSRQGDPYEQY
>13|TRBV28|-|TRBJ1-1
ASSFAGTWNTEAF
>15|TRBV28|TRBD2|TRBJ2-3
ASSLGLAGAFTDTQY
>12|TRBV29-1|TRBD1|TRBJ2-7
SVLLRDRGYEQY
>13|TRBV7-9|TRBD1|TRBJ2-7
ASSPRQGAVYEQY
>11|TRBV4-1|-|TRBJ2-7
ASSQEQGYEQY
>12|TRBV7-6|-|TRBJ2-1
ASSSGTNYNEQF
>13|TRBV23-1|-|TRBJ2-7
ASSQLRVRNYEQY
>13|TRBV6-5|-|TRBJ2-1
ASSYVPEGGNEQF
>11|TRBV6-5|-|TRBJ2-5
ASSYGLQETQY
>14|TRBV6-1|-|TRBJ2-7
ASSDLGGEISYEQY
>13|TRBV5-6|-|TRBJ2-2
ASSLWASNTGELF
>14|TRBV4-1|TRBD2|TRBJ2-3
ASSQETGGFTDTQY
>10|TRBV30|-|TRBJ2-7
AWSSPSYEQY
>12|TRBV2|-|TRBJ1-1
ASSEKGGPTEAF
>11|TRBV6-5|-|TRBJ1-6
ASSYDINSPLH
>10|TRBV28|-|TRBJ2-3
ASSLVDGAQY
>13|TRBV11-2|TRBD1|TRBJ2-7
ASSLGGQGSYEQY
>12|TRBV6-1|-|TRBJ1-2
ASSEFTVNYGYT
>12|TRBV7-9|-|TRBJ2-7
ASSPSTASYEQY
>13|TRBV6-5|-|TRBJ1-2
ASSYRQESDYGYT
>12|TRBV4-1|-|TRBJ2-7
ASSQEVLSYEQY